Below, 4 T cell receptor beta chains from the same sample are listed, as sequenced in a study of PD-1 blockade in mismatch repair-deficient tumors. This table comes from immunoSEQ multiplex PCR, and its TCRdb copy is limited to in-frame clones, with some not included. The repertoire holds around 52,000 clones, with more than 65% as singletons. The sequences come from peripheral blood, collected about 4.5 months after starting pembrolizumab. These receptor sequences come from an adult with mismatch repair-deficient cancer.

This chain connects TRBV4-1 to TRBJ2-7, with 8 bases aligning to TRBD2. This CDR3 contains 15 residues. Germline assignment: CDR1 MGHRA and CDR2 YSYEKL. The V segment lost 2 bases and the J segment 2 bases; nucleotides outside the gene matches: 5. CDR3 sequence (DNA): TGCGCCAGCAGCCAAAGCGGGAGCTTTACCTACGAGCAGTACTTC. Amino acid sequence: CASSQSGSFTYEQYF.

This clone has just one count. The chain carries TRBV5-1 and TRBJ1-1, with 7 bases fitting TRBD1. The junction had 9 bases not matched to a gene; V was cut back by 5 bases and J by 5 bases. CDR1 and CDR2 from the germline V gene are SGHRS and YFSETQ. The CDR3 consists of 14 residues. CDR3 loop: CASSRQGMGTEAFF. The CDR3 nucleotides are TGCGCCAGCAGTCGACAGGGAATGGGGACTGAAGCTTTCTTT.

This clone showed up just once. The rearrangement links TRBV10-3 to TRBJ2-5, with 9 nucleotides matching TRBD1. J lost 1 base, V lost 3 bases, and 6 bases had no gene match. The germline gives CDR1 ENHRY, CDR2 SYGVKD. The CDR3 runs 16 residues. The chain's CDR3 is CAISDKGTGIQETQYF. As DNA, the CDR3 is TGTGCCATCAGTGATAAAGGGACAGGGATCCAAGAGACCCAGTACTTC.

The chain combines TRBV6-1 with TRBJ2-1, with 14 bases lining up with TRBD2. V shed 4 bases and J 8 bases; nucleotides not matched to a gene: 7. The germline CDR1 and CDR2 sequences are MNHNS and SASEGT. The CDR3 loop spans 16 amino acids. CDR3 residues: CASSGRLAGGPDEQFF. CDR3 in DNA: TGTGCCAGCAGTGGAAGACTAGCGGGAGGGCCCGATGAGCAGTTCTTC.